Following are 30 T cell receptor beta chains from one sample sequenced in a study of cytomegalovirus exposure and HLA in healthy donors. Primers for the PCR totalled 60 Vbeta and 13 Jbeta. Generated by immunoSEQ multiplex PCR, the TCRdb table keeps only in-frame clones and is missing some. In the table there are around 87,000 clones, 65% to 85% of which are singletons. Sequenced material: PBMCs. These receptor sequences come from a girl aged 2-10 years in good health and CMV-seropositive.

This chain connects TRBV28 to TRBJ2-1; the D gene is possibly TRBD1 (6 bases). The V gene's germline CDR1 is MDHEN and CDR2 SYDVKM. Trimming took 5 bases from V and 5 from J, leaving 22 bases between them. The CDR3 has 17 residues. The CDR3 loop reads CASSGLYAGTTNNEQFF. CDR3 DNA sequence: TGTGCCAGCAGTGGCCTATATGCCGGGACAACTAACAATGAGCAGTTCTTC.

The CDR3 loop reads CASSSAGEQYF. The CDR3 bases are TGTGCCAGCAGCTCTGCGGGGGAGCAGTACTTC. V and J are TRBV5-4 and TRBJ2-7, with D perhaps TRBD2 (6 bases). Germline V lookup: CDR1 SGHNT, CDR2 YYREEE (reference sequence). V shed 3 bases and J shed 7 bases, with 8 bases lying between them. The CDR3 runs 11 residues.

This clone turned up a few times. The chain recombines TRBV29-1 with TRBJ2-1; D possibly corresponds to TRBD1 (5 bases). V lost 5 bases and J lost 5, with 19 bases in between. The germline V gene has CDR1 SQVTM and CDR2 ANQGSEA. There are 15 residues in the CDR3. CDR3 residues: CSVSGLQVLNNEQFF. In DNA form, the CDR3 reads TGCAGCGTTTCAGGTTTACAGGTCCTTAACAATGAGCAGTTCTTC.

The genes are TRBV28 and TRBJ2-4, with TRBD1 matching 8 bases. Germline V gene data show CDR1 as MDHEN and CDR2 as SYDVKM. The ends lost 6 bases at V and 5 bases at J; junction bases unmatched: 9. This CDR3 contains 15 residues. The chain's CDR3 is CASRDGTGSQNIQYF. CDR3 nucleotide sequence: TGTGCCAGCAGAGACGGGACAGGTAGTCAAAACATTCAGTACTTC.

In this sample, this clone turned up once. V and J are TRBV7-2 and TRBJ2-2, with 9 bases aligning to TRBD2. The germline gives CDR1 SGHTA, CDR2 FQGNSA. V dropped 5 bases and J dropped 5; count of bases not matched to a gene: 3. This CDR3 is built from 14 residues. The CDR3 sequence: CASSPAGGTGELFF. The CDR3 nucleotides read TGTGCCAGCAGCCCCGCGGGGGGGACCGGGGAGCTGTTTTTT.

V and J are TRBV11-3 and TRBJ2-1; a possible D gene is TRBD2 (7 bases). The CDR3 covers 15 residues. V lost 3 bases, J lost 0 bases, and 9 bases lay in between. Germline CDR1 reads SGHNT; CDR2 reads YENEEA. For the CDR3, the DNA is TGTGCCAGCAGCTTGGGGGGGCGCTCCTACAATGAGCAGTTCTTC. It yields the protein CASSLGGRSYNEQFF.

The chain links TRBV27 to TRBJ2-5; 8 bases map to TRBD2. This CDR3 spans 15 amino acids. In germline, CDR1 is MNHEY, CDR2 SMNVEV (reference sequence). V lost 6 bases, J lost 5 bases, and 11 bases stayed unmatched. CDR3 amino acids: CASSTLREVLETQYF. The CDR3 nucleotides read TGTGCCAGCAGCACCCTGCGGGAGGTTTTGGAGACCCAGTACTTC.

J is TRBJ2-1 and V is TRBV5-1; 7 bases align to TRBD1. CDR1 and CDR2 (germline): SGHRS, YFSETQ. The CDR3 spans 17 residues. After removal of 3 bases from V and 0 bases from J, the junction contained 9 bases not matched to a gene. The CDR3 is CASSWTGGFSSYNEQFF. The CDR3 DNA is TGCGCCAGCAGCTGGACAGGTGGTTTTAGCTCCTACAATGAGCAGTTCTTC.

For this clone: One junction end does not reproduce the germline sequence, and a read error may be involved. This specimen includes other DNA sequences encoding the same CDR3. The genes are TRBV6-6 and TRBJ2-7; TRBD2 matches at 9 bases. Germline lookup yields CDR1 MNHNY and CDR2 SVGAGI (reference sequence). The CDR3 is made up of 16 amino acids. DNA of the CDR3: TGTGCCAGCAGTTACTCGAGCGGGGGGAGCTCCTACGAGCAATACTTC. Protein sequence: CASSYSSGGSSYEQYF.

This chain connects TRBV11-2 to TRBJ2-5, with 9 bases matching TRBD2. V lost 3 bases and J lost 1; bases outside the gene matches: 6. Per the germline V gene, CDR1 is SGHAT and CDR2 is FQNNGV. The CDR3 runs to 16 residues. The CDR3 spells CASSFRAGGIQETQYF. In DNA, the CDR3 is TGTGCCAGCAGCTTTCGAGCGGGAGGCATCCAAGAGACCCAGTACTTC.

J is TRBJ2-1 and V is TRBV6-4; possibly TRBD2 for D (7 bases). Between the trimmed V and J ends, which lost 4 bases and 10 bases, there was a span of 14 bases. Germline V gene data show CDR1 as MRHNA and CDR2 as SNTAGT. The CDR3 extends over 13 amino acids. DNA of the CDR3: TGTGCCAGCAGTGTAATAAGCGGGACAGAGCAGTTCTTC. Its protein product is CASSVISGTEQFF.

The V and J genes are TRBV29-1 and TRBJ2-5; 16 nucleotides line up with TRBD2. The germline CDR1 and CDR2 sequences are SQVTM and ANQGSEA. J lost 5 bases, V lost 7 bases, and 7 bases had no gene match. The CDR3 runs 15 residues. CDR3 protein: CSAEGLAGGLETQYF. CDR3 DNA sequence: TGCAGCGCCGAGGGACTAGCGGGAGGGCTCGAGACCCAGTACTTC.

V and J are TRBV21-1 and TRBJ1-3. TRBV21-1 is given as a pseudogene. The CDR3 has 11 amino acids. The CDR3 sequence is CASSKGRGLYF. CDR3 nucleotides: TGTGCCAGCAGCAAGGGGAGGGGTTTATATTTT.

The chain has TRBV28 and TRBJ2-7; unclear D gene. Trimming stripped 4 bases from V and 6 bases from J, with 13 bases between. Germline assignment: CDR1 MDHEN and CDR2 SYDVKM. The CDR3 covers 13 residues. The CDR3: CASSSVQFGEQYF. As DNA, the CDR3 is TGTGCCAGCAGTTCTGTCCAGTTTGGCGAGCAGTACTTC.

The rearrangement links TRBV29-1 to TRBJ2-7, with D possibly being TRBD2 (5 bases). The germline V gene has CDR1 SQVTM and CDR2 ANQGSEA. This CDR3 is 13 amino acids long. V dropped 5 bases and J dropped 7 bases, with 18 bases sitting between them. The CDR3 is CSVKVAYMGEQYF. For the CDR3, the DNA is TGCAGCGTTAAGGTAGCGTATATGGGAGAGCAGTACTTC.

This clone was counted only a few times. CDR3 nucleotides: TGTGCCAGCAGCTTAGCCCCTAGCGGGAGTACAGATACGCAGTATTTT. It specifies CASSLAPSGSTDTQYF. The genes are TRBV7-8 and TRBJ2-3, with 10 bases lining up with TRBD2. This CDR3 has 16 residues. Losses at the gene ends were 0 bases for V and 3 bases for J; bases not matched to a gene: 3. Germline CDR1 SGHVS, CDR2 FQNEAQ.

The chain links TRBV30 to TRBJ1-5, with a possible D match to TRBD1 (6 bases). Per the germline V gene, CDR1 is GTSNPN and CDR2 is SVGIG (reference sequence). V was pared by 7 bases and J by 4 bases, with 17 bases between. CDR3 size: 14 residues. The CDR3: CALALQGSNQPQHF. CDR3 DNA: TGTGCCTTGGCACTACAGGGTAGTAATCAGCCCCAGCATTTT.

The chain has TRBV4-3 and TRBJ2-1; 8 nucleotides align to TRBD2. Trimming cost V 5 bases and J 5 bases; bases outside gene matches: 5. In germline, CDR1 is LGHNA, CDR2 YSLEER. This CDR3 comprises 14 residues. The CDR3 DNA sequence: TGCGCCAGCAGCAGGCTAGCGGGCGACAATGAGCAGTTCTTC. Its protein is CASSRLAGDNEQFF.

The rearrangement joins TRBV5-1 to TRBJ2-7; D possibly corresponds to TRBD2 (6 bases). From germline, CDR1 is SGHRS and CDR2 YFSETQ. CDR3 size: 15 residues. Trimming removed 3 bases at V and 5 bases at J, with 18 bases between. CDR3 in amino acids: CASSWTTRAGNEQYF. The CDR3 nucleotides are TGCGCCAGCAGCTGGACGACTAGGGCTGGGAACGAGCAGTACTTC. Supplemented by reference TRBV5-1 and TRBJ2-7, the full variable domain reads KAGVTQTPRYLIKTRGQQVTLSCSPISGHRSVSWYQQTPGQGLQFLFEYFSETQRNKGNFPGRFSGRQFSNSRSEMNVSTLELGDSALYLCASSWTTRAGNEQYFGPGTRLTVT.

This chain joins TRBV19 and TRBJ1-2, with 9 bases that match TRBD1. The CDR3 is made up of 13 amino acids. The germline V gene encodes CDR1 LNHDA and CDR2 SQIVND (reference sequence). Unmatched junction bases numbered 7, after V lost 7 bases and J lost 7 bases. CDR3 DNA sequence: TGTGCCAGTACCCCACAGGGGGCCTTTGGCTACACCTTC. It yields the protein CASTPQGAFGYTF.

In this sample, this clone turned up once. The chain carries TRBV9 and TRBJ1-1; D gene uncertain. Trimming shortened V by 0 bases and J by 0 bases, and 3 bases separated the two germline ends. The CDR3 totals 13 residues. CDR1 and CDR2 (germline): SGDLS, YYNGEE. The CDR3 spells CASSVELNTEAFF. The CDR3 DNA follows: TGTGCCAGCAGCGTAGAGCTGAACACTGAAGCTTTCTTT.

This rearrangement joins TRBV2 to TRBJ2-5; 7 bases are shared with TRBD1. Germline V gene sequence: CDR1 SNHLY, CDR2 FYNNEI. Trimming took 4 bases from V and 5 from J; bases not matched to a gene: 10. The CDR3 contains 15 residues. CDR3 protein: CASSAKQGRGETQYF. CDR3 sequence (DNA): TGTGCCAGCAGTGCTAAACAGGGGCGCGGGGAGACCCAGTACTTC. The variable domain in full, with the rest retrieved from reference TRBV2 and TRBJ2-5, is EPEVTQTPSHQVTQMGQEVILRCVPISNHLYFYWYRQILGQKVEFLVSFYNNEISEKSEIFDDQFSVERPDGSNFTLKIRSTKLEDSAMYFCASSAKQGRGETQYFGPGTRLLVL.

The chain carries TRBV28 and TRBJ2-1, with no clear D. Germline CDR1 MDHEN, CDR2 SYDVKM. V dropped 8 bases and J dropped 4 bases, with 6 bases sitting between them. CDR3 size: 11 residues. The CDR3 spells CASLEYNEQFF. CDR3 in DNA: TGTGCCAGCCTGGAGTACAATGAGCAGTTCTTC.

The V call is TRBV7-8, the J call TRBJ1-1; TRBD1 matches 7 bases. Trimming at V came to 5 bases and at J to 8 bases, leaving 8 bases not matched to a gene. The CDR3 runs 13 residues. Germline assignment: CDR1 SGHVS and CDR2 FQNEAQ. The CDR3 is CASSTPTGFEAFF. The CDR3 region has the DNA TGTGCCAGCAGCACTCCGACAGGGTTCGAAGCTTTCTTT.

The chain combines TRBV5-1 with TRBJ1-4; 8 bases align to TRBD1. The germline V gene has CDR1 SGHRS and CDR2 YFSETQ. The CDR3 loop spans 20 amino acids. With V trimmed by 1 base and J by 6 bases, 20 bases remained unmatched. The CDR3 reads CASSLRADRGHLTSHEKLFF. The DNA of the CDR3 is TGCGCCAGCAGCTTGAGGGCCGACAGGGGACATTTGACCTCCCATGAAAAACTGTTTTTT. Variable domain in full (rest from reference TRBV5-1 and TRBJ1-4): KAGVTQTPRYLIKTRGQQVTLSCSPISGHRSVSWYQQTPGQGLQFLFEYFSETQRNKGNFPGRFSGRQFSNSRSEMNVSTLELGDSALYLCASSLRADRGHLTSHEKLFFGSGTQLSVL.

The chain couples TRBV9 to TRBJ2-5, with 13 positions matching TRBD2. CDR1 is SGDLS, CDR2 YYNGEE, per germline. The V gene end was trimmed by 4 bases and the J gene end by 5 bases; junction bases not matched to a gene: 8. CDR3 length equals 16 residues. Written as DNA, the CDR3 is TGTGCCAGCAGCCCCCAGCCGACTAGCGGGGGGGAGACCCAGTACTTC. Amino acids: CASSPQPTSGGETQYF.

The chain has TRBV28 and TRBJ1-5; D is undetermined. V lost 2 bases to trimming and J lost 5 bases, with 4 bases between them. CDR1 and CDR2 (germline): MDHEN, SYDVKM. CDR3 length equals 12 residues. The CDR3 region is CASSLRDQPQHF. CDR3 coding DNA: TGTGCCAGCAGTTTAAGAGATCAGCCCCAGCATTTT.

The rearrangement uses TRBV25-1 and TRBJ1-5; D ambiguous. The CDR3 length is 13 residues. V was cut by 0 bases and J by 3 bases, with 3 bases left in between. CDR1 MGHDK and CDR2 SYGVNS come from the germline V gene. DNA of the CDR3: TGTGCCAGCAGTGAATACTCCAATCAGCCCCAGCATTTT. Protein sequence: CASSEYSNQPQHF.

The rearrangement joins TRBV4-2 to TRBJ2-3, with TRBD2 matching over 8 bases. Trimming removed 3 bases from V and 5 bases from J; junction bases left unmatched: 13. The CDR3 extends over 17 amino acids. CDR1 and CDR2 from the germline V gene are LGHNA and YNFKEQ. DNA of the CDR3: TGTGCCAGCAGCCACCACCTGAGCAGCGGGGGAGGAGATACGCAGTATTTT. Amino acids: CASSHHLSSGGGDTQYF.

V is TRBV9 and J is TRBJ2-7; no clear D gene. This CDR3 spans 15 amino acids. CDR1 is SGDLS and CDR2 is YYNGEE in the germline V gene. The V gene lost 0 bases and the J gene lost 4 bases, with 14 bases spanning the gap. The CDR3 DNA sequence: TGTGCCAGCAGCGTAGCTACTGGGCAGTTTTACGAGCAGTACTTC. Residues: CASSVATGQFYEQYF. The variable domain in full, with the rest retrieved from reference TRBV9 and TRBJ2-7, is DSGVTQTPKHLITATGQRVTLRCSPRSGDLSVYWYQQSLDQGLQFLIQYYNGEERAKGNILERFSAQQFPDLHSELNLSSLELGDSALYFCASSVATGQFYEQYFGPGTRLTVT.